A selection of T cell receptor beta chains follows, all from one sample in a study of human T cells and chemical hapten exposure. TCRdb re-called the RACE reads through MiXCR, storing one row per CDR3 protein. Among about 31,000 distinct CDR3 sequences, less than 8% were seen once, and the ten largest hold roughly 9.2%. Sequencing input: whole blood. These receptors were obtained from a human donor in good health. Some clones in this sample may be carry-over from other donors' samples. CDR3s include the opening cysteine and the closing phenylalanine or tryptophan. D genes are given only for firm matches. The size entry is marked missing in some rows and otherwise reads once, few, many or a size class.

DNA: TGCAGTGCTAGCCGGGACAGGGCCTCCCTAAACACTGAAGCTTTCTTT
CDR3: CSASRDRASLNTEAFF
size: many
V: TRBV20-1
D: TRBD1
J: TRBJ1-1

DNA: TGTGCCAGCAGCACGGAAAATACGCAGTATTTT
CDR3: CASSTENTQYF
size: few
V: TRBV6-2/TRBV6-3
D: .
J: TRBJ2-3

DNA: TGTGCCAGCAGGGGACTAGCGGGAGGAAAATTGGGGTACGAGCAGTACTTC
CDR3: CASRGLAGGKLGYEQYF
size: few
V: TRBV28
D: TRBD2
J: TRBJ2-7

DNA: TGTGCCAGCAGTTTGGGGGACAGCCATTCACCCCTCCACTTT
CDR3: CASSLGDSHSPLHF
size: many
V: TRBV12-3/TRBV12-4
D: TRBD1
J: TRBJ1-6

DNA: TGCGCCAGCAGCCAAGAAAGCAGACAGGGGACGTTCTTC
CDR3: CASSQESRQGTFF
size: .
V: TRBV4-3
D: TRBD1
J: TRBJ2-1

DNA: TGTGCCAGCAGCCCGGGACAGGAAAGCTCCTATAATTCACCCCTCCACTTT
CDR3: CASSPGQESSYNSPLHF
size: .
V: TRBV6-2/TRBV6-3
D: TRBD1
J: TRBJ1-6

DNA: TGTGCCTGGAGTACCGGGCATAACTATGGCTACACCTTC
CDR3: CAWSTGHNYGYTF
size: many
V: TRBV30
D: .
J: TRBJ1-2

DNA: TGCGCCAGCAGCCAAGTTCAGGGGGCTGGAAACACCATATATTTT
CDR3: CASSQVQGAGNTIYF
size: few
V: TRBV4-1
D: TRBD1
J: TRBJ1-3

DNA: TGTGCCAGCAGTCCGTGGGACGGCCTAACGGATACGCAGTATTTT
CDR3: CASSPWDGLTDTQYF
size: few
V: TRBV27
D: .
J: TRBJ2-3

DNA: TGTGCCAGCAGTTTAAGTGTGACATTCTATGGCTACAACTTC
CDR3: CASSLSVTFYGYNF
size: .
V: TRBV12-3/TRBV12-4
D: .
J: TRBJ1-2

DNA: TGTGCCAGCAGTTCAGAAGGCGATACGCAGTATTTT
CDR3: CASSSEGDTQYF
size: many
V: TRBV6-5
D: .
J: TRBJ2-3

DNA: TGTGCCAGCAGAGGACAGGGTGAGACCCAGTACTTC
CDR3: CASRGQGETQYF
size: many
V: TRBV2
D: TRBD1
J: TRBJ2-5

DNA: TGTGCCAGCAGTTTTCTACAACAGGGACGAAATGAAAAACTGTTTTTT
CDR3: CASSFLQQGRNEKLFF
size: .
V: TRBV28
D: .
J: TRBJ1-4

DNA: TGTGCCAGCAGACCTGGCAGGGCAGGGGGTTCTGGAAACACCATATATTTT
CDR3: CASRPGRAGGSGNTIYF
size: few
V: TRBV12-3/TRBV12-4
D: TRBD1
J: TRBJ1-3

DNA: TGCAGCGTCCAACAGGGTAGCAATCAGCCCCAGCATTTT
CDR3: CSVQQGSNQPQHF
size: few
V: TRBV29-1
D: .
J: TRBJ1-5

DNA: TGTGCCAGCAGCTTAGTAGGCAGGGGCGATAACAATGAGCAGTTCTTC
CDR3: CASSLVGRGDNNEQFF
size: few
V: TRBV7-2
D: .
J: TRBJ2-1

DNA: TGTGCCAGCAGTGATGGAGCGGGCGGGGGTACTGAAGCTTTCTTT
CDR3: CASSDGAGGGTEAFF
size: many
V: TRBV25-1
D: .
J: TRBJ1-1

DNA: TGTACCAGCAGTTTGGGACAGCGAATTTTCTCTAACTATGGCTACACCTTC
CDR3: CTSSLGQRIFSNYGYTF
size: .
V: TRBV12-3/TRBV12-4
D: TRBD1
J: TRBJ1-2

DNA: TGTGCCAGCGGGACTAGCGGGAGTGCGACAGATACGCAGTATTTT
CDR3: CASGTSGSATDTQYF
size: .
V: TRBV7-9
D: TRBD2
J: TRBJ2-3

DNA: TGTGCCAGCAGCCAAGTCACAGGCGAGGGAGCTTTCTTT
CDR3: CASSQVTGEGAFF
size: few
V: TRBV14
D: .
J: TRBJ1-1

DNA: TGCAGTGCCCGGGTGGCTAGCGGGATCACAGATACGCAGTATTTT
CDR3: CSARVASGITDTQYF
size: many
V: TRBV20-1
D: TRBD2
J: TRBJ2-3

DNA: TGTGCCAGCAGTTACCGGGACAACTCCTACGAGCAGTACTTC
CDR3: CASSYRDNSYEQYF
size: .
V: TRBV6-2/TRBV6-3
D: .
J: TRBJ2-7

DNA: TGTGCCAGCAGCCAAGGGCTAGCGGGGGGGTTGAGGCAGTTCTTC
CDR3: CASSQGLAGGLRQFF
size: few
V: TRBV3-1
D: TRBD2
J: TRBJ2-1

DNA: TGCAGTGCTAGAGGGGAAGGGGCTGAAGCTTTCTTT
CDR3: CSARGEGAEAFF
size: many
V: TRBV20-1
D: .
J: TRBJ1-1

DNA: TGTGCCAGCTCACGAGAGAGCGATGAGACCCAGTACTTC
CDR3: CASSRESDETQYF
size: many
V: TRBV18
D: .
J: TRBJ2-5

DNA: TGCAGTGCTAGACCCCGACTAGCGGGGGTGCCGCAGTATTTT
CDR3: CSARPRLAGVPQYF
size: few
V: TRBV20-1
D: TRBD2
J: TRBJ2-3

DNA: TGTGCCAGCAGCCGCACCCCTGACAGTGGCTATGGCTACACCTTC
CDR3: CASSRTPDSGYGYTF
size: few
V: TRBV3-1
D: .
J: TRBJ1-2

DNA: TGTGCCAGCAGCTTAGACAGGGGGGCAGATACGCAGTATTTT
CDR3: CASSLDRGADTQYF
size: many
V: TRBV7-2
D: TRBD1
J: TRBJ2-3

DNA: TGTGCCAGCAGCTTCGGACAGGGGGATGGCTACACCTTC
CDR3: CASSFGQGDGYTF
size: many
V: TRBV5-8
D: TRBD1
J: TRBJ1-2

DNA: TGTGCCAGCAGCTTAGTCGGTACTAGCGGGAGTGCGTACGAGCAGTACTTC
CDR3: CASSLVGTSGSAYEQYF
size: many
V: TRBV7-2
D: TRBD2
J: TRBJ2-7

DNA: TGCAGTGCTTTTCCCGGGACAGGGGGCTCTGGGGCCAACGTCCTGACTTTC
CDR3: CSAFPGTGGSGANVLTF
size: many
V: TRBV20-1
D: TRBD1
J: TRBJ2-6

DNA: TGTGCCACCAGCGGCGATAGGGGCACCGAGCAGTTCTTC
CDR3: CATSGDRGTEQFF
size: many
V: TRBV15
D: .
J: TRBJ2-1

DNA: TGCAGCGTTGGAGGGGGGGGCGCAGGCACAGATACGCAGTATTTT
CDR3: CSVGGGGAGTDTQYF
size: many
V: TRBV29-1
D: .
J: TRBJ2-3

DNA: TGCAGCGTGGCTCCCCCCGGGGGAGGGCACGAGCAGTACTTC
CDR3: CSVAPPGGGHEQYF
size: .
V: TRBV29-1
D: TRBD2
J: TRBJ2-7

DNA: TGTGCCAGCTCACCCCAAGGAGCAGGGAGCTTCACTGAAGCTTTCTTT
CDR3: CASSPQGAGSFTEAFF
size: .
V: TRBV18
D: .
J: TRBJ1-1

DNA: TGTGCCTGGAGTACCGACAGGGGAGGACACGAGCAGTACTTC
CDR3: CAWSTDRGGHEQYF
size: .
V: TRBV30
D: TRBD1
J: TRBJ2-7

DNA: TGCGGGACTAGCGGAGTCCCGGGGTACAATGAGCAGTTCTTC
CDR3: CGTSGVPGYNEQFF
size: many
V: TRBV20-1
D: TRBD2
J: TRBJ2-1

DNA: TGTGCCAGCTGGCCGGGGTCTGGGGCCAACGTCCTGACTTTC
CDR3: CASWPGSGANVLTF
size: few
V: TRBV6-5
D: .
J: TRBJ2-6

DNA: TGTGCCAGCAGCCAAGAATGGGGGAAGTCTGAAAAACTGTTTTTT
CDR3: CASSQEWGKSEKLFF
size: many
V: TRBV14
D: .
J: TRBJ1-4

DNA: TGTGCCATCAGTGAGTCCCTCTATTTTTCGGGGGGGGAAGCTTTCTTT
CDR3: CAISESLYFSGGEAFF
size: few
V: TRBV10-3
D: .
J: TRBJ1-1

DNA: TGTGCCAGCTCACCGAACAGTGCCGGGGAGCTGTTTTTT
CDR3: CASSPNSAGELFF
size: medium-sized
V: TRBV18
D: .
J: TRBJ2-2

DNA: TGTGCCAGCTCCAGGGGTTTTGGATTGGATACGCAGTATTTT
CDR3: CASSRGFGLDTQYF
size: .
V: TRBV28
D: .
J: TRBJ2-3

DNA: TGTGCCAGCAGTGAATCCAGGAAGGGGAGGACTGAAGCTTTCTTT
CDR3: CASSESRKGRTEAFF
size: many
V: TRBV2
D: .
J: TRBJ1-1

DNA: TGTGCCAGCGGTCAACAGAGGACGGCTAGCACAGATACGCAGTATTTT
CDR3: CASGQQRTASTDTQYF
size: many
V: TRBV25-1
D: .
J: TRBJ2-3

DNA: TGTGCCAGCAGTGAAGCGCCAATGCGTAACACTGAAGCTTTCTTT
CDR3: CASSEAPMRNTEAFF
size: .
V: TRBV2
D: .
J: TRBJ1-1

DNA: TGTGCCAGCAGCGACGACAGGGGGCGTGATGAAAAACTGTTTTTT
CDR3: CASSDDRGRDEKLFF
size: many
V: TRBV5-4
D: TRBD1
J: TRBJ1-4

DNA: TGTGCCAGCAGTCTTGGACAGCCGAACACTGAAGCTTTCTTT
CDR3: CASSLGQPNTEAFF
size: many
V: TRBV12-3/TRBV12-4
D: .
J: TRBJ1-1

DNA: TGTGCCAGCAGCCAAGGTCGAGCGGTCGAGCAGTACTTC
CDR3: CASSQGRAVEQYF
size: few
V: TRBV3-1
D: .
J: TRBJ2-7

DNA: TGTGCCTGGAAGGGGGTTGGGAACACTGAAGCTTTCTTT
CDR3: CAWKGVGNTEAFF
size: .
V: TRBV30
D: .
J: TRBJ1-1

DNA: TGTGCCTGGAGTGCAGGGTCTGATTCACCCCTCCACTTT
CDR3: CAWSAGSDSPLHF
size: .
V: TRBV30
D: .
J: TRBJ1-6